This T cell receptor (beta chain) appears in the sequencing data of a study of CD8 T cells in Susac syndrome. Whole-study results and caveats: The study recognized that its TCR sequencing and HLA analysis covered a relatively small number of individuals.

A quantity of roughly 0.5 to 1 ug RNA underwent reverse transcription using random hexamers. TCRdb ran MiXCR on the immunoSEQ multiplex PCR reads and lists one entry per CDR3 protein. The sample carries about 300,000 distinct CDR3 sequences, 75% to 90% recorded once. Turning to this clonotype: What it recognizes is unknown.

CDR3 length: 16 residues. Germline-derived CDR1 and CDR2 are MGHDK and SYGVNS. V lost 3 bases to trimming and J lost 0 bases, with 11 bases between them. TCR beta sequencing covered blood CD8+ and CD4+ T cells. The multiple sclerosis controls were treatment-naive patients with relapsing-remitting disease that was stable or active. The genes are TRBV25-1 and TRBJ2-2; D may be TRBD1 (6 bases). Sample: CD8+ T cells from PBMCs. The source of this sequence is a human donor with multiple sclerosis. As DNA, the CDR3 is TGTGCCAGCAGTGACCCGACAGGTCCGAACACCGGGGAGCTGTTTTTT. Translation: CASSDPTGPNTGELFF.